Listed below are T cell receptor beta chains from one sample, sequenced in a study of blood T cell repertoires in COVID-19. The table came from immunoSEQ multiplex PCR; TCRdb's copy has only in-frame clones and leaves some out. The data contain just over 15,000 clones, approximately 80% of them seen just once; the ten biggest clones take up around 17%. The specimen sequenced was peripheral blood. The receptors stem from a human donor in a cohort sampled during active COVID-19. The CDR3 runs from the conserved cysteine through the conserved F or W. A D gene is named only where the DNA matches it firmly. The listing skips clone size in some rows; elsewhere it reads once, few, many or a size class.

NA TRBJ1-1 once TRBV11-2 TGTGCCAGCAGCTTAGGGAGGTGGCGGGATATTATGAACACTGAAGCTTTCTTT CASSLGRWRDIMNTEAFF
TRBD2 TRBJ2-3 NA TRBV2 TGTGCCAGCAGTGAAGCGTCCGGGACTAACACAGATACGCAGTATTTT CASSEASGTNTDTQYF
TRBD2 TRBJ2-3 once TRBV29-1 TGCAGCGTTGTAGGGGACTACTCGAGGGCAGATACGCAGTATTTT CSVVGDYSRADTQYF
NA TRBJ2-7 NA TRBV24-1 TGTGCCACCAGTGATAGACACCACTACGAGCAGTACTTC CATSDRHHYEQYF
NA TRBJ1-1 NA TRBV29-1 TGCAGCGTTGGGCCCTCGAACACTGAAGCTTTCTTT CSVGPSNTEAFF
NA TRBJ2-2 NA TRBV14 TGTGCCAGCAGCCAAGATAGAGGGAGCAGTGTGAAGCTGTTTTTT CASSQDRGSSVKLFF
TRBD1 TRBJ2-7 NA TRBV6-5 TGTGCCAGCAGTTCACACGGGACAGGACGCTCCTACGAGCAGTACTTC CASSSHGTGRSYEQYF
TRBD1 TRBJ2-7 once TRBV7-9 TGTGCCAGCAGCTCAACCGGGACAGGGGACTACTACGAGCAGTACTTC CASSSTGTGDYYEQYF
NA TRBJ1-2 NA TRBV18 TGTGCCAGCTCACCACCGCTTCAGGACTATGGCTACACCTTC CASSPPLQDYGYTF
NA TRBJ1-3 NA TRBV3-1/TRBV3-2 TGTGCCAGCAGCCAAGGGACTTTGAACTCTGGAAACACCATATATTTT CASSQGTLNSGNTIYF
TRBD1 TRBJ1-2 NA TRBV6-2/TRBV6-3 TGTGCCAGCAGTTACGACAGGGGGCTCGGTGGCTACACCTTC CASSYDRGLGGYTF
NA TRBJ1-1 NA TRBV6-4 TGTGCCAGCAGTCGGAACGGGCGGGGCACTGAAGCTTTCTTT CASSRNGRGTEAFF
NA TRBJ1-5 NA TRBV2 TGTGCCAGCAGTGAAGCGCAGACCCTACTAGATCAGCCCCAGCATTTT CASSEAQTLLDQPQHF
TRBD2 TRBJ2-3 NA TRBV30 TGTGCCTTAGACGGGGGGTTCACAGATACGCAGTATTTT CALDGGFTDTQYF
NA TRBJ1-2 NA TRBV25-1 TGTGCCAGCAGTTTCTCCGGGACAACCTATGGCTACACCTTC CASSFSGTTYGYTF
NA TRBJ2-2 NA TRBV6-6 TGTGCCAGCAGTTCGACGGGACATAACACCGGGGAGCTGTTTTTT CASSSTGHNTGELFF
TRBD1 TRBJ1-2 few TRBV27 TGTGCCAGCACCCGACAGGGTGACTATGGCTACACCTTC CASTRQGDYGYTF
TRBD1 TRBJ1-5 once TRBV29-1 TGCAGCGTTAAAACAGGGGGCAACGATCAGCCCCAGCATTTT CSVKTGGNDQPQHF
NA TRBJ1-5 NA TRBV6-2/TRBV6-3 TGTGCCAGCAGTTCAGGCAGGTCAGGTATACACAGTGATCAGCCCCAGCATTTT CASSSGRSGIHSDQPQHF